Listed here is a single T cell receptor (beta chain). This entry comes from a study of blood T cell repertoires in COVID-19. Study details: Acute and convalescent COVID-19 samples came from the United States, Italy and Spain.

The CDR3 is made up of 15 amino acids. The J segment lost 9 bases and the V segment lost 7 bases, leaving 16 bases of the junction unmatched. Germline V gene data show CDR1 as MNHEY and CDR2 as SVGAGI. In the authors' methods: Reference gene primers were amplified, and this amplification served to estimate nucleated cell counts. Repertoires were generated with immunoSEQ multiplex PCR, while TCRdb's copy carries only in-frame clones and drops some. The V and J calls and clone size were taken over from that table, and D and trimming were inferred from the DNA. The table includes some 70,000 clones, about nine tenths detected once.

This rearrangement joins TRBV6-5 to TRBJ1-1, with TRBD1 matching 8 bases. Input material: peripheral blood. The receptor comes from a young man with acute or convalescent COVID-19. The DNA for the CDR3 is TGTGCCAGCACCCGGTCTGGGACAGGTCTGTTCCAAGCTTTCTTT. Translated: CASTRSGTGLFQAFF.